Only a few counts were recorded for the clone carrying this TCR beta chain. What it recognizes is unknown. The data are from a study of beta chain features in type 1 diabetes. Study-wide points: TCRB CDR3s from Type 1 diabetes patients were moderately but significantly shorter in all four CD4+ subsets. Sampled from patients, naive, central memory and Treg TCRB repertoires appeared more similar than those sampled from healthy donors.

The germline V gene encodes CDR1 SGHAT and CDR2 FQNNGV. The CDR3 is 14 residues long. Trimming removed 1 base from V and 8 bases from J; junction bases left unmatched: 3. The study reverse transcribed the entire isolated RNA, so it sequenced expressed TCRB transcripts. An average approximately 4 million reads came from naive, central memory and regulatory T cell samples. Profiled with immunoSEQ multiplex PCR; TCRdb holds only in-frame clones, not every one. The table lists about 270,000 clones, 13% to 15% of them singletons. Sequencing input: naive CD4+ T cells from blood. The genes are TRBV11-2 and TRBJ2-1, with 9 bases that match TRBD1. This clonotype was obtained from a young man with type 1 diabetes. In DNA form, the CDR3 reads TGTGCCAGCAGCTTAGGGACAGGGGTGGATGAGCAGTTCTTC. Its protein product is CASSLGTGVDEQFF.